A single TCR beta chain is shown here with its context. Its antigen is still unknown. Here immunoSEQ multiplex PCR was the method, and the copy in TCRdb shows in-frame clones only, minus some. The sample has some 320,000 clones; roughly 87% are singletons. This record comes from a study of cytomegalovirus exposure and HLA in healthy donors. Background on the study: In a later analysis, the 100 to 150 validation repertoires were reported to have used the same platform as the roughly 610 first-cohort repertoires.

Study-wide results and limits: The study put some 150 TCR beta chains on its list as cytomegalovirus-associated. With high specificity and sensitivity, the classifier reportedly diagnosed cytomegalovirus status.

The donors were in the approximately 130-subject validation cohort; that cohort was separate from the approximately 700-subject first cohort. This CDR3 has 13 residues. Trimming took off 5 bases at V and 2 bases at J, with 7 bases between the two ends. CDR1 and CDR2 (germline): KGHSH, LQKENI. This clonotype originated in a woman in her twenties or thirties in good health and CMV-seropositive. The V gene is TRBV18, the J gene TRBJ1-5; TRBD1 might be the D (6 bases). Input material: PBMCs. CDR3 sequence reads: CASSSGGNQPQHF. Written as DNA, the CDR3 is TGTGCCAGCTCATCAGGGGGCAATCAGCCCCAGCATTTT. Together with reference TRBV18 and TRBJ1-5, the CDR3 gives the full variable domain: NAGVMQNPRHLVRRRGQEARLRCSPMKGHSHVYWYRQLPEEGLKFMVYLQKENIIDESGMPKERFSAEFPKEGPSILRIQQVVRGDSAAYFCASSSGGNQPQHFGDGTRLSIL.